A selection of T cell receptor beta chains follows, all from one sample in a study of shared clonotypes between healthy human individuals. The method was immunoSEQ multiplex PCR; TCRdb's version includes in-frame clones alone and lacks a portion of them. The data contain 500,000 to 650,000 clones, just over 75% of them singletons. Sequences were obtained from PBMCs. The receptor set was obtained from a middle-aged woman in good health. Some clones in this sample may be carry-over from other donors' samples. Each CDR3 is given with its conserved first and last residue.

TRBJ1-1 TRBV18 CASSTAPNTEAFF
TRBJ1-1 TRBV21-1 CASSLTRGAQSTEAFF
TRBJ2-7 TRBV28 CASTWASGRDEQCF
TRBJ1-2 TRBV25-1 CASSTGTYEGYTF
TRBJ1-1 TRBV19 CASSIVGRDTEAFF
TRBJ2-3 TRBV4-2 CASSQDTAGEGTDTQYF
TRBJ2-3 TRBV28 CASSSPWSGGTDTQYF
TRBJ2-1 TRBV11-2 CASSRDLYNEQFF
TRBJ1-2 TRBV30 CAWSVGADGYTF
TRBJ2-2 TRBV5-4 CASSLSGDGTGELFF
TRBJ2-1 TRBV15 CATSRVYNEQFF
TRBJ2-7 TRBV28 CASSSPGWGDHEQYF
TRBJ2-3 TRBV5-5 CASSFSGYTQYF
TRBJ1-5 TRBV10-3 CASSPWGPAGNQPQHF
TRBJ2-2 TRBV18 CASSPMRARTGELFF
. TRBV30 CAWRVTGAHLEQYF
TRBJ2-1 TRBV7-9 CASSPIEAEQFF
TRBJ1-1 TRBV7-9 CASSLGGGAGARTEAFF
TRBJ2-7 TRBV4-1 CASSRGRASSYEQYF
TRBJ2-5 TRBV18 CASSPPGQGDGETQYF
TRBJ2-7 TRBV7-6 CASSLGLAETYEQYF
TRBJ1-2 TRBV7-3 CASSFDRGDGYTF
TRBJ2-2 TRBV5-1 CASSSDREGTGELFF
TRBJ2-1 TRBV7-8 CASSLGSGLEQFF
TRBJ2-5 TRBV27 CASSSNPGQGAGETQYF
TRBJ1-5 TRBV19 CASSQDASNQPQHF
TRBJ2-7 TRBV7-3 CASSRVYEQYF
TRBJ2-3 TRBV4-1 CASSDGRERDTQYF
TRBJ2-1 TRBV2 CASSEMRVAGGHEQFF
TRBJ2-1 TRBV7-9 CASSLARVTSGGGYEQFF
TRBJ1-3 TRBV12-5 CASGLVLTEGTGNTIYF
TRBJ2-5 TRBV19 CASSIGSGEETQYF
TRBJ2-3 TRBV28 CASSPTGSTDTQYF
TRBJ2-2 TRBV4-1 CASSPLAGYTGELFF
TRBJ2-3 TRBV27 CASRPGAGGPDTQYF
TRBJ2-2 TRBV7-2 CASSFGTWSGELFF
TRBJ2-2 TRBV7-9 CASSSVLAGGGTRELFF
TRBJ1-4 TRBV6-4 CASSDPWGGIGLFF
TRBJ2-3 TRBV28 CASAGPYRLTDTQYF
TRBJ1-5 TRBV5-6 CASSFWVGNQPQHF
TRBJ1-1 TRBV28 CASSFLQVLNTEAFF
TRBJ2-2 TRBV28 CACSSGTSVNTGELFF
TRBJ2-7 TRBV6-5 CASSSSPGQVTEQYF
TRBJ2-3 TRBV6-1 CASTPSRTSTDTQYF
TRBJ1-3 TRBV19 CASGSGDGNTIYF
TRBJ2-1 TRBV27 CASSFSSYNEQFF
TRBJ2-5 TRBV4-3 CASSQMGGSKTQYF
TRBJ2-7 TRBV30 CAWSQADYAYEQYF